This paragraph covers one T cell receptor beta chain sequence. This clonotype was counted at least ten times. Its antigen is not yet known. The sample holds no much larger clone one base away, and base qualities are not on file. Data came from an Illumina HiSeq 2500. Quantitative 5'-RACE with molecular barcodes was used to prepare TCR beta libraries. The study's processing was this. A new computational method, built on a probabilistic model of VDJ rearrangement, was used to identify disease-linked TCR variants. The raw public reads went through TCRdb reprocessing: fastp at Q25, MiXCR clone calling, in-frame beta chains kept. Rows matching on CDR3 protein sequence are summarized as one entry with the most common DNA and genes. The V and J calls were determined by TCRdb, not by the authors. The sample yields hundreds of thousands of distinct CDR3 sequences; around 7.8% were counted once. The ten largest clones add up to 6.8% of the sample.

At the junction V is shortened by 2 bases and J by 7 bases; bases outside the gene matches: 7. From a lookup of the germline V gene, CDR1 and CDR2 are SGDLS and YYNGEE. Spanning cysteine to phenylalanine, the CDR3 consists of 15 amino acids. Only the CDR3 part of the read is kept: 45 bases, read in frame from the first base. The sample is drawn from a study of CD8 T cells in ankylosing spondylitis (dated by TCRdb to about 2017). With respect to the entire study: The study set out to find disease-linked TCR variants by profiling T cell receptor beta repertoires in ankylosing spondylitis patients and healthy donors. The whole study cohort included 85 to 120 healthy donors and 25 ankylosing spondylitis patients. Peripheral blood samples were taken, and synovial fluid was additionally collected from ankylosing spondylitis patients. Overall study results and their limits: The disease-linked clones had a CD8+ phenotype and were found at relatively low frequencies in peripheral blood. The disease-linked clones were reported as significantly enriched in matched synovial fluid samples from ankylosing spondylitis patients. Some motif variants had previously been reported in the synovial fluid and blood of reactive arthritis patients, which suggests shared mechanisms of disease initiation. Blood from ankylosing spondylitis patients appeared to be characterized by a TCR beta motif made up of several highly homologous amino acid variants.

The receptor was derived from a male donor with ankylosing spondylitis or in good health (not recorded which). Input material: blood, either unsorted or a sorted T cell fraction (not recorded which). The chain employs TRBV9 and TRBJ2-1; 9 bases in between match TRBD1. The DNA sequence reads TGTGCCAGCAGCGTCTCCGGGACAGGGCTGAATGAGCAGTTCTTC. This encodes CASSVSGTGLNEQFF.